Listed here is a single T cell receptor (beta chain). The source of the sample is a study of shared clonotypes between healthy human individuals. The V gene end was trimmed by 6 bases and the J gene end by 1 base; junction bases not matched to a gene: 6. In germline, CDR1 is MRHNA, CDR2 SNTAGT. CDR3 size: 14 residues. The assay was immunoSEQ multiplex PCR, and TCRdb's table has in-frame clones only and misses some. The sample holds millions of clones, approximately 92% seen once. Sequenced sample: naive CD4+ T cells sorted from blood. Indicated subset: CD45RA+ positively selected. The chain uses TRBV6-4 and TRBJ2-7; 7 bases are shared with TRBD1. The clonotype was recovered from a man between 18 and 35 years old in good health. As DNA, the CDR3 is TGTGCCAGCAGCCCGGGACAGACTTCCTACGAGCAGTACTTC. The encoded protein is CASSPGQTSYEQYF.